The clone carrying this TCR beta chain came up a few times. Under the authors' procedure: The median was 95,638 TCRs per sample, ranging about 20,000 to 700,000. TCRdb processed the RACE reads anew with MiXCR; each CDR3 protein has one entry. None of the V and J calls come from the authors' own analysis; TCRdb made them. Of 43,000 or so distinct CDR3 sequences listed, approximately 4.7% are singletons. Germline V gives CDR1 MNHEY, CDR2 SVGAGI. Trimming left V 2 bases short and J 9 bases short, with 13 bases between. There are 13 residues in the CDR3. This specimen belongs to a study of human T cells and chemical hapten exposure. Noted time point: healthy volunteer bleed at 2 weeks. Researchers extracted total RNA from unfractionated whole blood.

The sequenced material came from whole blood. The V gene is TRBV6-5, the J gene TRBJ2-5; possibly TRBD2 for D (6 bases). The source of this sequence is a female donor in good health. Some clones in this sample may be carry-over from other donors' samples. The DNA for the CDR3 is TGTGCCAGCAGTTACGGGGGTCCGGGGGCCCAGTACTTC. Translated, it gives CASSYGGPGAQYF.